This T cell receptor beta chain was retrieved from a study of T cell changes during pregnancy in multiple sclerosis. Germline assignment: CDR1 MNHNY and CDR2 SVGAGI (reference sequence). CDR3 size: 14 residues. V shed 1 base and J shed 0 bases, with 5 bases lying between them. Assay used: immunoSEQ multiplex PCR; TCRdb lists only in-frame clones, some missing. Seen here are 65,000 to 70,000 clones, over 80% observed once, and the top ten hold just under 2%. This TCR was sampled from a female donor in good health, enrolled as a control in a pregnancy study. V gene TRBV6-6 combines with J gene TRBJ2-3, with no clear D. Sample: peripheral blood, taken in the third trimester of pregnancy. This CDR3 is CASSYLRSTDTQYF. The CDR3 DNA reads as TGTGCCAGCAGTTACTTACGGAGCACAGATACGCAGTATTTT.